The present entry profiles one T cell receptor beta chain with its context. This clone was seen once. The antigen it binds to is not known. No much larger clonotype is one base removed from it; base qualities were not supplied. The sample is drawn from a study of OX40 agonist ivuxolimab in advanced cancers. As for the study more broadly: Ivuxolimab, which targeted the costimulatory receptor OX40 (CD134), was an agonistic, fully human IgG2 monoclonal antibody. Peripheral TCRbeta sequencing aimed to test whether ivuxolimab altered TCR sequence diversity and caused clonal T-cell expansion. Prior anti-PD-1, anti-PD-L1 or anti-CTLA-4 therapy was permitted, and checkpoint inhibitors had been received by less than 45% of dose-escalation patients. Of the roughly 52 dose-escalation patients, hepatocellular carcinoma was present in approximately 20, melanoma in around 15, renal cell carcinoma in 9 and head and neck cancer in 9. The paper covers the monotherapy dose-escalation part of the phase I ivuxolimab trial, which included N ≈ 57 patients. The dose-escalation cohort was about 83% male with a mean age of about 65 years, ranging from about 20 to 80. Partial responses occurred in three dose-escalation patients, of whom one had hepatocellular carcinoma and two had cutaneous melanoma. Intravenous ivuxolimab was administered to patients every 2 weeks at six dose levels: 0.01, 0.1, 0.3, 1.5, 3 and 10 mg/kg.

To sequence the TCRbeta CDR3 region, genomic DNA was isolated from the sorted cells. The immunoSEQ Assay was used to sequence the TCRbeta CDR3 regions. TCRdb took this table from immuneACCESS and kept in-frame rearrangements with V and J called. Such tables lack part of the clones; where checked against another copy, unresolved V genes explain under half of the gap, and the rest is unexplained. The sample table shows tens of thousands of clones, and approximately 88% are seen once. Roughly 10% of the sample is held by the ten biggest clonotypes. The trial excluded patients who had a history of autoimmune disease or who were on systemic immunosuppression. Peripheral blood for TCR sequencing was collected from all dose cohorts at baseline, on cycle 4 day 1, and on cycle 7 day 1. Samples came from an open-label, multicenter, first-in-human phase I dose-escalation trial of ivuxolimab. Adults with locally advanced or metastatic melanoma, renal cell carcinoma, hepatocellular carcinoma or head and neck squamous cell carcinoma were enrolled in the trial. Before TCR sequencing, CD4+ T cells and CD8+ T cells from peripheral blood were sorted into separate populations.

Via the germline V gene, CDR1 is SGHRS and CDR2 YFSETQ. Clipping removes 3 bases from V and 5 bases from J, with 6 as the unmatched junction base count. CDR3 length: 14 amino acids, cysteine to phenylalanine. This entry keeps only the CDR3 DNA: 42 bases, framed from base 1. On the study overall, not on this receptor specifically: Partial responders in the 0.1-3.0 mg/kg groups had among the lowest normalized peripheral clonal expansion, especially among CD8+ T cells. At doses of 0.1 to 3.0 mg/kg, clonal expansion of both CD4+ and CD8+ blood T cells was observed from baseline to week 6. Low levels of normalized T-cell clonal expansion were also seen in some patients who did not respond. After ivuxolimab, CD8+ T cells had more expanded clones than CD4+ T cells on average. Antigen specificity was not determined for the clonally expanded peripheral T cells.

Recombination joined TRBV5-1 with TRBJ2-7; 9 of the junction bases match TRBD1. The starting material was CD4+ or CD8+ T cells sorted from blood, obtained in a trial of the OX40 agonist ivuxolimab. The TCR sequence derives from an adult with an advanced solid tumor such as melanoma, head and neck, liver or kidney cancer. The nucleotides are TGCGCCAGCAGCTCGGGACAGGGAGGTGACGAGCAGTACTTC. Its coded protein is CASSSGQGGDEQYF.